This T cell receptor (beta chain) is from a study of vaccination and CD4 T cells after COVID-19. This clonotype was picked up a small number of times. Its antigen is unknown. Germline V CDR1 and CDR2: SGHVS, FNYEAQ. The CDR3 covers 15 residues. V shed 3 bases, J shed 5 bases, and the junction held 2 bases outside the gene matches. This sample's treatment: approximately 9-day PBMC culture with coronavirus spike peptide pools or control peptides (ViraFEST assay). Cultured CD4+ T-cell DNA underwent Oncomine TCR Beta short-read sequencing. TCRdb fed the PCR reads into MiXCR, producing one record per CDR3 protein. The repertoire holds 20,000 to 25,000 distinct CDR3 sequences, around two fifths seen once, with around 5% in the top ten.

The material was CD4+ T cells from blood, cultured in vitro, obtained before SARS-CoV-2 vaccination. The sequence was collected from a human donor who had recovered from COVID-19. The chain combines TRBV7-6 with TRBJ2-2, with TRBD2 matching 11 bases. The CDR3 here is CASSFRTSGTGELFF. For the CDR3, the DNA is TGTGCCAGCAGCTTCAGGACTAGCGGGACCGGGGAGCTGTTTTTT.